This T cell receptor beta chain was captured in a study of CD8 T cells in Susac syndrome. Random hexamers were used to reverse transcribe roughly 0.5 to 1 ug of RNA. Amplification of the TCR beta CDR3 was carried out by immunoSEQ multiplex PCR, which spanned a total of 54 Vbeta and 13 Jbeta segments. TCRdb analysed the immunoSEQ multiplex PCR reads with MiXCR anew, one entry per CDR3 protein. Among approximately 110,000 distinct CDR3 sequences listed, roughly 95% were seen once. The CDR3 covers 14 residues. Germline-derived CDR1 and CDR2 are GTSNPN and SVGIG (reference sequence). V lost 4 bases to trimming and J lost 4 bases, with 16 bases between them. TEMRA cells were enriched by FACS, and CD4+ and CD8+ T cells were negatively isolated.

J is TRBJ2-5 and V is TRBV30; D is uncertain. Specimen: CD4+ T cells from PBMCs. This sequence originates from a human donor in good health. As DNA, the CDR3 is TGTGCCTGGAAGAAGGGCGACGTTTTAGAGACCCAGTACTTC. Protein: CAWKKGDVLETQYF.